The present TCR beta chain was sequenced within a study of T cells after posttransplantation cyclophosphamide (dated by TCRdb to 2015 to 2016). With regard to the full study: Using TRB sequencing, the study followed how the T cell repertoire rebuilt after myeloablative bone marrow transplantation with posttransplantation cyclophosphamide given as GVHD prophylaxis. Blood from all 30 or so PTCy patients with 1-year posttransplant specimens was subjected to TRB sequencing. Public TRB sequences were checked against a database of over 3,600 sequences associated with responses to pathogens, tumor antigens, self-antigens and alloantigens. Up to about 3 additional blood samples from 2 to 5.2 years after transplant were also TRB-sequenced in 3 patients, as was pretransplant blood from 4 patients. TRA and TRB clonality were tightly correlated in about 10 samples, so subsequent TCR analyses focused on TRB only. Samples from about 35 PTCy-treated patients, along with samples from approximately 15 of their related bone marrow donors, underwent antigen receptor sequencing.

The time point label on this specimen signifies: posttransplant day relative to BM transplant. A control cohort of 11 patients who had been given myeloablative marrow transplants with methotrexate plus a calcineurin inhibitor was sampled 1 year after transplant. Peripheral blood and bone marrow mononuclear cells were isolated by Ficoll-Hypaque density centrifugation and cryopreserved. Genomic DNA was used for TRB sequencing, which was performed with the immunoSEQ assay at survey resolution or with the hsTCRB kit. From the authors' description of their analysis: The immunoSEQ software was used for initial read processing, and the LymphoSeq R package was used for repertoire analyses. Clonality was computed as 1 minus normalized Shannon entropy, and a Gini coefficient was also calculated for each TRB dataset. To infer phenotypes in unsorted samples, TRB sequences from sorted subsets of the recipient or donor were mapped onto unsorted samples from the same recipient. Imported from immuneACCESS, the table was reduced by TCRdb to in-frame sequences with V and J called. These copies leave out some clones; in studies compared against another copy, an unresolved V gene accounts for under half, and the cause of the remainder is not known. Clone size and the V and J calls come from that table; the DNA yielded D and trimming. In all, the sample holds 9,000 to 10,000 clones, and 70% to 90% of those were seen once. In total, the top ten clones hold more than 20% of the sample.

Broad study findings and their caveats: The TRB repertoires of T cells infiltrating skin or the GI tract showed only limited overlap with the TRB repertoires found in blood. Donor-recipient similarity was low at 1-2 months but increased during the first year, and donor CD8+ memory clones often dominated later blood repertoires. Across 40 to 55 patients, TRB clonality was highly associated with recipient CMV seropositivity and CMV reactivation, and PTCy diversity was similar to diversity in CNI/methotrexate controls.

Details on this clone: The antigen it recognizes is unknown. No much larger clone is present one base from it, and per-base qualities are unavailable.

Here V drops 4 bases and J drops 1 base, and the junction holds 1 base not matched to any gene. The CDR3 has 14 amino acids, counting the end cysteine and phenylalanine. The sequence is cut down to CDR3 DNA, 42 bases in frame from base 1. The CDR1 and CDR2 encoded by the germline V gene are SGHNT and YENEEA. The specimen comprised PBMCs, sampled after an allogeneic stem cell transplant with a calcineurin inhibitor and methotrexate. The chain links TRBV11-3 with TRBJ2-7; 10 central bases correspond to TRBD2. This receptor was identified in a male patient between 25 and 39 years old who received an allogeneic stem cell transplant from an unrelated donor, was CMV-positive, and had no GVHD. After a transplant, some T cells may be the graft donor's own cells. The CDR3 loop reads CASSSTSGSYEQYF. The nucleotides are TGTGCCAGCAGCTCGACTAGCGGGTCCTACGAGCAGTACTTC.